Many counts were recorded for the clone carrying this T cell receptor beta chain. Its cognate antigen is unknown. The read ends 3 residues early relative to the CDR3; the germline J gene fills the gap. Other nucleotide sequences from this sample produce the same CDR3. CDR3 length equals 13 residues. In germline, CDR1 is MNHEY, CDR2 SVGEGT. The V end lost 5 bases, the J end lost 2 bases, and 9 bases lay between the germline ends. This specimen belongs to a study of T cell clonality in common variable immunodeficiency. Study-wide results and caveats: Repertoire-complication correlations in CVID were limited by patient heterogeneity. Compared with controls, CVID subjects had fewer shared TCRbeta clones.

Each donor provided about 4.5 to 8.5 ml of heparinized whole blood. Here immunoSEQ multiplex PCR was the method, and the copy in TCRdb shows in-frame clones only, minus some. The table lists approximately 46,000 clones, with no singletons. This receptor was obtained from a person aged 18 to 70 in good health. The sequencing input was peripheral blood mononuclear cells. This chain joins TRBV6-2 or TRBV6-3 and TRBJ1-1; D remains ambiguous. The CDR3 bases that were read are TGTGCCAGCAGTCCCTCGGGTAACACTGAA. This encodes CASSPSGNTE. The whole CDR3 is CASSPSGNTEAFF.